Listed here are 25 T cell receptor beta chains from one sample, sequenced in a study of tumor-infiltrating lymphocytes in primary liver carcinoma. TCR beta cDNA was reverse-transcribed from approximately 0.45 ug of total RNA. The reaction used a constant-region primer and ProtoScript II reverse transcriptase. For TCR beta, libraries were produced by three nested multiplex PCR rounds using slightly modified ARM-PCR. Rounds one and two of PCR, each of roughly 11 cycles, were primed with TRBV1-TRBV30 forward primers and a C-beta reverse primer. TCRdb re-analysed the multiplex PCR reads in MiXCR, keeping a single row per CDR3 protein. In the table there are 100,000 to 150,000 distinct CDR3 sequences, 55% to 75% of which are singletons. Co-extracted RNA and DNA came from around 18-30 mg of unsorted bulk tissue. Sequences were obtained from liver tumor tissue from sampling region 3. Subset denoted: tumor region T3, left-lateral pole. The source of these receptors is a woman aged 55-75 years with primary liver carcinoma and hepatitis B virus infection.

About this clonotype: A much larger clone sits a single nucleotide away, making a read error possible. This rearrangement joins TRBV10-3 to TRBJ2-7; no reliable D call. The CDR3 has 12 amino acids. Germline V gives CDR1 ENHRY, CDR2 SYGVKD. As DNA, the CDR3 is TGTTCCTCCTCGACACTTACCTACGAGCAGTACTTC. This translates into CSSSTLTYEQYF.

The table lists this clonotype with a count of one. Sequence at one end of the junction differs from germline and may be a read error. The CDR3 DNA follows: TGTGCCTGCAGCCCCTGGACGGGGGGCAACTACGAGCAGTACTTC. Translating it yields CACSPWTGGNYEQYF. V is TRBV11-1 and J is TRBJ2-7, with D possibly TRBD2 on 7 matching bases. Germline V CDR1 and CDR2: SGHAT, FQDESV (reference sequence). This CDR3 comprises 15 residues.

The chain uses TRBV6-1 and TRBJ2-6; weak D call: TRBD2 (6 bases). The CDR3 sequence is 17 residues long. CDR1 is MNHNS and CDR2 is SASEGT in the germline V gene. Trimming pared 6 bases from V and 8 bases from J, leaving 23 bases between. In DNA, the CDR3 is TGTGCCAGCAGCCGGGACTCTCTCTCGCTCGGGTCCAACGTCCTGACTTTC. Its protein product is CASSRDSLSLGSNVLTF.

V and J are TRBV11-2 and TRBJ2-3; maybe TRBD1 (5 bases). Per the germline V gene, CDR1 is SGHAT and CDR2 is FQNNGV. The CDR3 extends over 14 amino acids. Deletions cut 5 bases from V and 15 bases from J, with 24 bases between. Here the CDR3 reads CASSLSANTGMHYF. CDR3 nucleotides: TGTGCCAGCAGCCTCTCGGCCAACACAGGTATGCACTATTTT.

Note on this clonotype: Germline and junction disagree at one end, which may indicate a read error. J is TRBJ2-1 and V is TRBV5-6; D may be TRBD2 (5 bases). The CDR3 extends over 13 amino acids. Germline values: CDR1 SGHDT, CDR2 YYEEEE. Here the CDR3 reads CASRALDSQEQSF. The CDR3 DNA reads TGTGCCAGCAGAGCATTGGACTCCCAGGAGCAGTCCTTC.

To note about this clonotype: The junction does not match germline at one end; this may be a read error. The rearrangement uses TRBV4-2 and TRBJ2-5, with 7 bases fitting TRBD2. The germline gives CDR1 LGHNA, CDR2 YNFKEQ. The CDR3 length is 15 residues. The CDR3 DNA follows: TGTGCCAGTAGCCAAGACGGGACTACTAACGAGACCCAGTACTTC. Amino acids: CASSQDGTTNETQYF.

This clonotype was detected many times. The V gene is TRBV12-3 or TRBV12-4, the J gene TRBJ1-5, with D possibly TRBD1 on 6 matching bases. Trimming pared 11 bases from V and 0 bases from J, leaving 14 bases between. CDR3 length: 14 amino acids. The CDR3 sequence is CAGAQGPSNQPQHF. The CDR3 nucleotides are TGTGCCGGGGCACAGGGCCCTAGCAATCAGCCCCAGCATTTT.

Note on this clonotype: A read error may produce the germline difference seen at one junction end. The chain combines TRBV11-2 with TRBJ2-3; 7 bases map to TRBD1. CDR3 length: 16 residues. Germline loops: CDR1 SGHAT, CDR2 FQNNGV. DNA for the CDR3: TGTGTCAGCAGGTTAACCGGACAGGCGATCACAGATACGCAGTATTTT. Amino acids: CVSRLTGQAITDTQYF. Together with reference TRBV11-2 and TRBJ2-3, the CDR3 gives the full variable domain: EAGVAQSPRYKIIEKRQSVAFWCNPISGHATLYWYQQILGQGPKLLIQFQNNGVVDDSQLPKDRFSAERLKGVDSTLKIQPAKLEDSAVYLCVSRLTGQAITDTQYFGPGTRLTVL.

As for this clonotype: One end of the junction does not line up with germline, which may come from a read error. V and J are TRBV11-3 and TRBJ2-3; possible D gene TRBD1, 6 bases. The length of the CDR3 is 14 residues. From germline, CDR1 is SGHNT and CDR2 YENEEA. The CDR3 here is CASSRPGWTDTRYF. Here the CDR3 DNA reads TGTGCCAGCAGCCGCCCCGGATGGACAGATACGCGGTATTTT.

Of note for this clonotype: Possible read error: a much larger clone is one base away. The rearrangement links TRBV13 to TRBJ2-1; the D gene is possibly TRBD2 (6 bases). Germline CDR1 and CDR2: PRHDT and FYEKMQ (reference sequence). CDR3 length: 15 residues. The V end was cut by 8 bases, the J end by 1 base, with 15 bases between. CDR3 in amino acids: CASGPPAGSYNEQFF. The CDR3 DNA follows: TGTGCCAGCGGCCCCCCGGCGGGGTCCTACAATGAGCAGTTCTTC.

In regard to this clonotype: The CDR3 end shows no conserved phenylalanine or tryptophan, and so a read error is likely. V is TRBV12-5 and J is TRBJ2-1; D is undetermined. CDR1 and CDR2 from the germline V gene are LGHNT and FRNRAP. Trimming took 3 bases from V and 4 from J, leaving 10 bases between them. The CDR3 has 14 residues. CDR3 residues: CASGFKVAYNEQFL. The CDR3 DNA reads as TGTGCTAGTGGTTTCAAGGTAGCTTACAATGAGCAGTTCTTA.

Worth noting for this clonotype: A much larger clone is a single base away; this may be a read error. The CDR3 here is CAISGRLGNEQFF. As DNA, the CDR3 is TGTGCCATCAGTGGGAGACTGGGCAATGAGCAGTTCTTC. The chain combines TRBV10-3 with TRBJ2-1, with unresolved D. V lost 4 bases, J lost 6 bases, and 10 bases lay in between. Germline CDR1 reads ENHRY; CDR2 reads SYGVKD. The CDR3 contains 13 residues.

About this clonotype itself: This may stem from a read error, because a much larger clone lies one nucleotide away. The chain joins TRBV12-3 or TRBV12-4 to TRBJ1-6; no reliable D call. CDR3 length: 12 residues. The chain's CDR3 is CACSLNNSPLHF. Here the CDR3 DNA reads TGTGCCTGCAGTTTGAATAATTCACCCCTCCACTTT.

This clonotype showed up many times. The rearrangement links TRBV10-1 to TRBJ2-2; D is perhaps TRBD1 (6 bases). Trimming took off 4 bases at V and 1 base at J, with 7 bases between the two ends. The germline gives CDR1 WNHNN, CDR2 SYGVQD (reference sequence). This CDR3 is 14 amino acids long. The CDR3 is CASSGQVNTGELFF. DNA for the CDR3: TGCGCCAGCAGTGGACAGGTGAACACCGGGGAGCTGTTTTTT.

The chain joins TRBV6-5 to TRBJ1-5; D call uncertain. Between the trimmed V and J ends, which lost 6 bases and 0 bases, there was a span of 15 bases. CDR3 length: 16 residues. Germline V CDR1 and CDR2: MNHEY, SVGAGI. CDR3 nucleotide sequence: TGTGCCAGCAGCCGAAATCAAGCATATAGCAATCAGCCCCAGCATTTT. It codes for CASSRNQAYSNQPQHF.

As regards this clonotype: No conserved phenylalanine or tryptophan is present at the end of the CDR3, so a read error is the likely explanation. V gene TRBV6-1 combines with J gene TRBJ2-7; the match to TRBD2 covers 9 bases. Germline V gene sequence: CDR1 MNHNS, CDR2 SASEGT. Losses at the gene ends were 7 bases for V and 3 bases for J; bases not matched to a gene: 13. The CDR3 has 16 amino acids. For the CDR3, the DNA is TGTGCCAGCACTCAAGGCGGGAGGGCCATAGTCTACGAGCAGTACTAC. Amino acid sequence: CASTQGGRAIVYEQYY.

Turning to this clonotype: A junction boundary mismatches the germline segment, possibly from a read error. The chain recombines TRBV11-2 with TRBJ2-3; 8 positions match TRBD2. CDR3 length: 14 residues. The V gene's germline CDR1 is SGHAT and CDR2 FQNNGV. In nucleotides, the CDR3 is TGTGTCAGCAGGTCGTGGACTAGCACAGATACGCGGTATTTT. Translated, it gives CVSRSWTSTDTRYF.

Notes on this clonotype: Its ends do not fully match the called genes, so a read error is possible. This chain connects TRBV12-3 or TRBV12-4 to TRBJ1-1, with D unclear. This CDR3 is 13 amino acids long. The CDR3 DNA is TGTACCGGCAGTCCCAGCCGGACTACTGAGGCTTTCTTT. As protein: CTGSPSRTTEAFF.

On this clonotype: A clone one base away is much larger, so this may be a read error. The V and J genes are TRBV7-8 and TRBJ1-5; D perhaps matches TRBD1 (5 bases). Per the germline V gene, CDR1 is SGHVS and CDR2 is FQNEAQ. The CDR3 consists of 12 residues. In nucleotides, the CDR3 is TGTACCAGCAGCGCCCCGGGGGGGCCCCAGCATTTT. It codes for CTSSAPGGPQHF.

This clonotype came up many times. The rearrangement links TRBV6-5 to TRBJ2-7, with a weak D call TRBD2 (6 bases). The V gene's germline CDR1 is MNHEY and CDR2 SVGAGI. This CDR3 is 15 amino acids long. Trimming pared 5 bases from V and 3 bases from J, leaving 17 bases between. CDR3 protein: CASSAPGRGFYEQYF. CDR3 sequence (DNA): TGTGCCAGCAGTGCCCCGGGACGGGGGTTCTACGAGCAGTACTTC.

The chain uses TRBV2 and TRBJ1-1; 8 bases align to TRBD1. The V segment lost 4 bases and the J segment 3 bases; nucleotides outside the gene matches: 4. Per germline, CDR1 SNHLY and CDR2 FYNNEI. This CDR3 is built from 14 residues. CDR3 loop: CASSARGRDTEAFF. The CDR3, as DNA: TGTGCCAGCAGTGCCAGGGGGCGAGACACTGAAGCTTTCTTT.

This clonotype was seen more than once but under ten times. A read error is possible here, since a much larger clone lies one base away. The chain employs TRBV14 and TRBJ2-1, with unresolved D. Trimming took 2 bases from V and 12 from J, leaving 17 bases between them. Germline V gene data show CDR1 as SGHDN and CDR2 as FVKESK. The CDR3 totals 14 residues. CDR3 in amino acids: CASSQRLGYVGQFF. The CDR3 DNA sequence: TGTGCCAGCAGCCAACGGTTGGGGTATGTTGGGCAGTTCTTC.

This clonotype was counted a single time. At one of its ends the junction is not consistent with the germline gene, which may arise from a read error. This chain's CDR3 is CASSLTQGAGVYNEQLF. CDR3 DNA sequence: TGCGCCAGTAGCCTCACACAGGGGGCTGGGGTATACAATGAACAGCTCTTC. This sequence joins TRBV4-1 and TRBJ2-1, with 9 bases matching TRBD1. The CDR3 is made up of 17 amino acids. From germline, CDR1 is MGHRA and CDR2 YSYEKL.

The chain links TRBV11-1 to TRBJ2-1; weak D call: TRBD1 (6 bases). Trimming cost V 4 bases and J 0 bases, with 25 bases left between them. The CDR3 contains 20 residues. Germline CDR1 and CDR2: SGHAT and FQDESV (reference sequence). Written as DNA, the CDR3 is TGTGCCAGCAGCTCCCCCACCGGGACAAGGGCCTTTAGCTCCTACAATGAGCAGTTCTTC. It codes for CASSSPTGTRAFSSYNEQFF.

The sample holds a few counts of this clonotype. The CDR3 DNA follows: TGTGCCAGCAGTTACGGGGCTAGCGGGAGGCCAGAGACCCAGTACTTC. Encoded protein: CASSYGASGRPETQYF. V and J are TRBV6-6 and TRBJ2-5, with 11 nucleotides matching TRBD2. V lost 2 bases to trimming and J lost 4 bases; unmatched junction nucleotides: 6. Per germline, CDR1 MNHNY and CDR2 SVGAGI (reference sequence). The CDR3 covers 16 residues.